The T cell receptor beta chain under discussion was sequenced for a study of neurological immune-mediated disorders. For sorted libraries, the input was some 1 million CD4+ or CD8+ T cells. The cDNA was generated through 5'RACE incorporating 10-nucleotide random UMIs. One entry per CDR3 protein, called by TCRdb with MiXCR from the 5' RACE reads. The data hold approximately 16,000 distinct CDR3 sequences, with roughly 9% observed a single time. This clonotype occurred many times. Trimming removed 1 base from V and 2 bases from J, with 8 bases in between. Germline lookup yields CDR1 SGHDN and CDR2 FVKESK. This CDR3 is 15 amino acids long.

The receptor comes from a man aged 50-60 years in good health. Sequenced input: CD8+ T cells from blood. This rearrangement joins TRBV14 to TRBJ1-4; D is uncertain. The CDR3 here is CASSQVDGTNEKLFF. The CDR3 DNA reads TGTGCCAGCAGCCAAGTCGACGGGACTAATGAAAAACTGTTTTTT.